What follows are 7 T cell receptor beta chains derived from one specimen sequenced in a study of T cells in Graves' hyperthyroidism and ophthalmopathy. Amplified regions were TCR beta CDR3 sequences from RNA transcripts. During a first-round RT-PCR of the TCR CDR3, the HTBI primer set was used. One entry per CDR3 protein, called by TCRdb with MiXCR from the multiplex PCR reads. The table includes about 100,000 distinct CDR3 sequences, about a sixth detected once. The material sequenced was blood. Receptors were obtained from a woman in her forties or fifties with Graves' hyperthyroidism.

This clonotype was seen ten or more times. This chain uses TRBV3-1 with TRBJ2-1, with TRBD2 identical over 12 bases. The junction had 4 bases not matched to a gene; V was cut back by 3 bases and J by 10 bases. Looked up from germline, CDR1 is LGHDT and CDR2 is YNNKEL (reference sequence). This CDR3 contains 14 residues. CDR3 DNA sequence: TGTGCCAGCAGCCAGGGGACTAGCGGGTACGAGCAGTTCTTC. It encodes CASSQGTSGYEQFF.

The chain uses TRBV12-5 and TRBJ2-7; perhaps TRBD2 as D (7 bases). The CDR3 has 15 amino acids. Germline loops: CDR1 LGHNT, CDR2 FRNRAP. Trimming shortened V by 6 bases and J by 2 bases, and 17 bases separated the two germline ends. DNA of the CDR3: TGTGCTAGTGGGCCTAAGGGGGGGCGCCCCTACGAGCAGTACTTC. This sequence encodes CASGPKGGRPYEQYF.

This clonotype was detected ten times or more. V gene TRBV6-1 combines with J gene TRBJ2-1; 7 nucleotides line up with TRBD1. CDR3 size: 14 residues. Germline V gives CDR1 MNHNS, CDR2 SASEGT. V lost 7 bases, J lost 12 bases, and 15 bases stayed unmatched. The CDR3 here is CASKERQGNRAQFF. The CDR3, as DNA: TGTGCCAGCAAAGAAAGACAGGGAAACCGGGCGCAGTTCTTC.

This clonotype was counted many times. The chain uses TRBV29-1 and TRBJ2-7; 10 bases match TRBD2. J lost 4 bases, V lost 5 bases, and 11 bases had no gene match. This CDR3 spans 15 amino acids. Germline V gene data show CDR1 as SQVTM and CDR2 as ANQGSEA. The CDR3 protein is CSVTRTLAGVYEQYF. CDR3 nucleotides: TGCAGCGTTACCCGAACCCTAGCGGGGGTTTACGAGCAGTACTTC.

In this sample, this clonotype turned up many times. This chain joins TRBV7-3 and TRBJ2-2, with 10 bases matching TRBD1. V trimming: 5 bases; J trimming: 7 bases; junction bases outside the gene matches: 10. CDR3 length: 16 amino acids. The germline V gene has CDR1 SGHTA and CDR2 FQGTGA. For the CDR3, the DNA is TGTGCCAGCAGCCACTCAGACAGGGGGCTTATCGGGGAGCTGTTTTTT. This encodes CASSHSDRGLIGELFF.

The chain joins TRBV27 to TRBJ2-7, with D possibly being TRBD2 (7 bases). The CDR3 is 18 residues long. CDR1 is MNHEY and CDR2 is SMNVEV in the germline V gene (reference sequence). With 6 bases removed from V and 3 bases from J, the gap between germline ends came to 27 bases. The CDR3 sequence: CASSPGGHSTRGFYEQYF. CDR3 in DNA: TGTGCCAGCAGCCCGGGGGGACATTCGACTAGGGGCTTCTACGAGCAGTACTTC.

In this sample, this clonotype turned up many times. This chain joins TRBV28 and TRBJ2-7; 7 nucleotides line up with TRBD2. Germline-derived CDR1 and CDR2 are MDHEN and SYDVKM. Germline trimming cut 5 bases from V and 5 bases from J; bases unmatched to any gene: 9. This CDR3 has 14 residues. For the CDR3, the DNA is TGTGCCAGCAGTCGCCGCGGGAGAGTCGACGAGCAGTACGTC. Translating gives CASSRRGRVDEQYV.